These 16 T cell receptor beta chains share one sample of origin, sequenced in a study of blood T cell repertoires in COVID-19 (TCRdb year 2020). Library preparation was by the immunoSEQ multiplex PCR assay. TCRdb carries this immuneACCESS record with in-frame sequences only. Its versions omit some clonotypes, under half of them owing to an unresolved V gene in the studies checked, with the rest unexplained. The sample records around 420,000 clones, nearly 90% of which are singletons. Of the sample, approximately 2.1% falls within the top ten clones. The sample taken for sequencing was PBMCs or T cells enriched from blood (not recorded which). The receptors derive from a woman aged 40 to 50 with acute COVID-19.

This chain connects TRBV2 to TRBJ2-5, with TRBD1 matching over 7 bases. Trimming removed 6 bases from V and 4 bases from J; junction bases left unmatched: 8. The CDR3 runs to 14 residues. CDR1 is SNHLY, CDR2 FYNNEI, per germline. Here the CDR3 DNA reads TGTGCCAGCAGCCGGACAGGCCTCCGAGAGACCCAGTACTTC. As protein: CASSRTGLRETQYF.

CDR3 loop: CASSPPGSYEQYF. The DNA for the CDR3 is TGTGCCAGCAGCCCACCCGGCTCCTACGAGCAGTACTTC. This chain uses TRBV5-5 with TRBJ2-7; no definite D call. Per the germline V gene, CDR1 is SGHKS and CDR2 is YYEKEE (reference sequence). V was trimmed by 4 bases and J by 0 bases, leaving 8 bases between them. The CDR3 runs 13 residues. Together with reference TRBV5-5 and TRBJ2-7, the CDR3 gives the full variable domain: DAGVTQSPTHLIKTRGQQVTLRCSPISGHKSVSWYQQVLGQGPQFIFQYYEKEERGRGNFPDRFSARQFPNYSSELNVNALLLGDSALYLCASSPPGSYEQYFGPGTRLTVT.

The chain is built from TRBV19 and TRBJ1-6, with 9 bases matching TRBD1. The V gene end was trimmed by 6 bases and the J gene end by 9 bases; junction bases not matched to a gene: 3. The CDR3 is 13 residues long. Germline V gene data show CDR1 as LNHDA and CDR2 as SQIVND (reference sequence). CDR3 loop: CASRWGQGSPLHF. CDR3 bases: TGTGCCAGTAGATGGGGACAGGGTTCACCCCTCCACTTT.

To note about this clone: Other DNA variants within this sample encode the same CDR3. CDR3 residues: CASSLVGETEAFF. CDR3 nucleotides: TGCGCCAGCAGCTTGGTTGGAGAGACTGAAGCTTTCTTT. The V gene is TRBV5-1, the J gene TRBJ1-1, with no clear D. This CDR3 contains 13 residues. Germline assignment: CDR1 SGHRS and CDR2 YFSETQ. Trimming shortened V by 0 bases and J by 5 bases, and 8 bases separated the two germline ends. The full variable domain, rest sourced from reference TRBV5-1 and TRBJ1-1, is KAGVTQTPRYLIKTRGQQVTLSCSPISGHRSVSWYQQTPGQGLQFLFEYFSETQRNKGNFPGRFSGRQFSNSRSEMNVSTLELGDSALYLCASSLVGETEAFFGQGTRLTVV.

As DNA, the CDR3 is TGTGCCAGCAGCCGGCGGGGGGCTAGTGGAAACACCATATATTTT. It translates to CASSRRGASGNTIYF. V is TRBV3-1 (or the pseudogene TRBV3-2) and J is TRBJ1-3, with D tentatively TRBD1 (6 bases). The CDR3 length is 15 residues. Germline CDR1 LGHDT, CDR2 YNNKEL (reference sequence). Trimming pared 4 bases from V and 3 bases from J, leaving 13 bases between.

The chain joins TRBV2 to TRBJ1-5, with D perhaps TRBD1 (5 bases). Trimming took off 5 bases at V and 4 bases at J, with 12 bases between the two ends. The length of the CDR3 is 14 residues. The germline gives CDR1 SNHLY, CDR2 FYNNEI. The CDR3 region has the DNA TGTGCCAGCAGTCGGGCAGGGCGGAATCAGCCCCAGCATTTT. The encoded protein is CASSRAGRNQPQHF.

The chain combines TRBV5-1 with TRBJ2-5; 9 bases are a match to TRBD2. This CDR3 spans 15 amino acids. Unmatched junction bases numbered 4, after V lost 2 bases and J lost 2 bases. Per the germline V gene, CDR1 is SGHRS and CDR2 is YFSETQ. The CDR3 sequence: CASSFSGGIQETQYF. In nucleotides, the CDR3 is TGCGCCAGCAGCTTCAGCGGGGGGATTCAAGAGACCCAGTACTTC.

The V call is TRBV5-1, the J call TRBJ2-5; possible D gene TRBD1, 6 bases. The germline CDR1 and CDR2 sequences are SGHRS and YFSETQ. Trimming took 0 bases from V and 1 from J, leaving 10 bases between them. This CDR3 comprises 15 residues. The CDR3 DNA is TGCGCCAGCAGCTTGGGGCAGGGGTCCCAAGAGACCCAGTACTTC. Protein: CASSLGQGSQETQYF.

The chain is built from TRBV19 and TRBJ1-1; D perhaps matches TRBD1 (5 bases). CDR1 LNHDA and CDR2 SQIVND come from the germline V gene (reference sequence). V lost 0 bases and J 5 bases, leaving 19 bases between the germline ends. There are 17 residues in the CDR3. CDR3 residues: CASSIDLWRGGKTEAFF. Written as DNA, the CDR3 is TGTGCCAGTAGTATAGATCTATGGCGGGGCGGAAAGACTGAAGCTTTCTTT.

This sequence joins TRBV9 and TRBJ2-2; D is unresolved. The length of the CDR3 is 18 residues. The V and J ends lost 3 bases and 1 base respectively, with 19 bases between them. Germline V gives CDR1 SGDLS, CDR2 YYNGEE. DNA for the CDR3: TGTGCCAGCAGCGCCAGATCAACGTACAGTGAGAACACCGGGGAGCTGTTTTTT. Its protein product is CASSARSTYSENTGELFF.

This sequence joins TRBV29-1 and TRBJ2-1, with a possible D match to TRBD1 (6 bases). The germline V gene has CDR1 SQVTM and CDR2 ANQGSEA. The CDR3 consists of 15 residues. With 6 bases removed from V and 3 bases from J, the gap between germline ends came to 18 bases. For the CDR3, the DNA is TGCAGCGTCTCCCCGTGGGGGCAAGGCTACAATGAGCAGTTCTTC. Protein sequence: CSVSPWGQGYNEQFF.

The gene calls are TRBV7-2 and TRBJ1-5; D uncertain. This CDR3 contains 13 residues. Trimming took off 1 base at V and 9 bases at J, with 10 bases between the two ends. The germline CDR1 and CDR2 sequences are SGHTA and FQGNSA. CDR3 nucleotides: TGTGCCAGCAGCTTAGATCGGGTCGGGCCCCAGCATTTT. Protein product: CASSLDRVGPQHF.

The chain recombines TRBV5-1 with TRBJ2-1, with 15 bases identical to TRBD2. The germline V gene has CDR1 SGHRS and CDR2 YFSETQ. J gave up 8 bases and V 4 bases, and 4 bases lay outside the gene matches. The CDR3 extends over 15 amino acids. CDR3: CASSRTSGGADEQFF. The DNA of the CDR3 is TGCGCCAGCAGCAGGACTAGCGGGGGGGCGGATGAGCAGTTCTTC.

The chain uses TRBV6-5 and TRBJ2-3; 7 positions agree with TRBD2. The V segment lost 0 bases and the J segment 2 bases; nucleotides outside the gene matches: 2. Germline loops: CDR1 MNHEY, CDR2 SVGAGI. The CDR3 length is 15 residues. CDR3 coding DNA: TGTGCCAGCAGTTACTCGCGGGGGACCACAGATACGCAGTATTTT. This sequence encodes CASSYSRGTTDTQYF.

The rearrangement uses TRBV6-2 or TRBV6-3 and TRBJ1-2; D unresolved. The CDR3 sequence is 13 residues long. Between the trimmed V and J ends, which lost 4 bases and 2 bases, there was a span of 8 bases. Germline V lookup: CDR1 MNHEY, CDR2 SVGEGT. CDR3 protein: CASSLLQNYGYTF. The CDR3 DNA is TGTGCCAGCAGTTTGTTGCAGAACTATGGCTACACCTTC.

This clone has just a few counts. This may stem from a read error, because a much larger clone lies one nucleotide away. The chain has TRBV3-1 (or the pseudogene TRBV3-2) and TRBJ1-3; TRBD1 matches at 7 bases. The length of the CDR3 is 15 residues. After removal of 4 bases from V and 2 bases from J, the junction contained 5 bases not matched to a gene. Germline V gene data show CDR1 as LGHDT and CDR2 as YNNKEL (reference sequence). CDR3 DNA: TGTGCCAGCAGCCTCGACAGGGACCCTGGAAACACCATATATTTT. Encoded protein: CASSLDRDPGNTIYF.